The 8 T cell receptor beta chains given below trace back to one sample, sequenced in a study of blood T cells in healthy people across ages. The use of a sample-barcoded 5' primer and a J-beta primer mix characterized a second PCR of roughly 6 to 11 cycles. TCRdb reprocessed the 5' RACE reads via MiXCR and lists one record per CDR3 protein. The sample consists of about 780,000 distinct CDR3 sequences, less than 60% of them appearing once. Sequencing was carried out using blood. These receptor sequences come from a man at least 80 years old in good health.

Here the CDR3 reads CASSEWGSGRVDEQFF. DNA for the CDR3: TGTGCCAGCAGTGAATGGGGTAGCGGGAGAGTCGATGAGCAGTTCTTC. The V gene is TRBV2, the J gene TRBJ2-1; 9 bases line up with TRBD2. With V trimmed by 2 bases and J by 8 bases, 10 bases remained unmatched. The CDR3 consists of 16 residues. Per germline, CDR1 SNHLY and CDR2 FYNNEI.

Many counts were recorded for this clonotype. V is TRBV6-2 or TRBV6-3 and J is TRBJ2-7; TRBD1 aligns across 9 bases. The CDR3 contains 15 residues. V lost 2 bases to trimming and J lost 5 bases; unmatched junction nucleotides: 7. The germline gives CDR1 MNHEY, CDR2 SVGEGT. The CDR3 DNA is TGTGCCAGCAGTTACGGGACAGGGAGTCCCCACGAGCAGTACTTC. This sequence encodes CASSYGTGSPHEQYF.

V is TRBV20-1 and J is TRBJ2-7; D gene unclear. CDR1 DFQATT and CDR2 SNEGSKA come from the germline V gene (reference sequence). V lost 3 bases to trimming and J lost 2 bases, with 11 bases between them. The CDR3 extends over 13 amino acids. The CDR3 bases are TGCAGTGCTAGGTCACGGTTAGCCTACGAGCAGTACTTC. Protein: CSARSRLAYEQYF.

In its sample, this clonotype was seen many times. The CDR3 loop reads CSRTSGTDTQYF. The CDR3 coding sequence is TGCAGTAGGACTAGCGGGACAGATACGCAGTATTTT. The chain uses TRBV20-1 and TRBJ2-3, with 11 bases lining up with TRBD2. This CDR3 is 12 amino acids long. Trimming took 8 bases from V and 3 from J; bases not matched to a gene: 1. CDR1 and CDR2 (germline): DFQATT, SNEGSKA (reference sequence).

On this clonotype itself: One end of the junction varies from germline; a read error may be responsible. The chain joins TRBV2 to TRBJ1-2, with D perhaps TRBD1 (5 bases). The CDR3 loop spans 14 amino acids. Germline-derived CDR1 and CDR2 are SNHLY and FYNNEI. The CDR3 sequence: CTSSESGRIDGYTF. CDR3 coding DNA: TGTACCAGCAGTGAGTCAGGGAGAATCGATGGCTACACCTTC. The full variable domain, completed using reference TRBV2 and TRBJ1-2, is EPEVTQTPSHQVTQMGQEVILRCVPISNHLYFYWYRQILGQKVEFLVSFYNNEISEKSEIFDDQFSVERPDGSNFTLKIRSTKLEDSAMYFCTSSESGRIDGYTFGSGTRLTVV.

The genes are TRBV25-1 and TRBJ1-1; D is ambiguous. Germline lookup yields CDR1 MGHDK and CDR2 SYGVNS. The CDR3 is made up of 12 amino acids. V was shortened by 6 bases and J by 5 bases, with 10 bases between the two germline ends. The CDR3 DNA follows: TGTGCCAGCAGCGAGGGTTATACTGAAGCTTTCTTT. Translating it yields CASSEGYTEAFF.

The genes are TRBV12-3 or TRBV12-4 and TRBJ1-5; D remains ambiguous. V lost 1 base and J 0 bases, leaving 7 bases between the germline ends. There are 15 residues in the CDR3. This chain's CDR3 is CASSLGWGSNQPQHF. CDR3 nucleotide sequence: TGTGCCAGCAGTTTAGGGTGGGGTAGCAATCAGCCCCAGCATTTT.

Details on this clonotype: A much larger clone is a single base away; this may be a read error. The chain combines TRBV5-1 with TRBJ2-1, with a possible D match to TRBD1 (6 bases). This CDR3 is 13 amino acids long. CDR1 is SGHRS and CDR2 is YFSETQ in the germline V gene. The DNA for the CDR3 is TGCGCCGGCAGCGCCGGACAGAGGGATGAGCAGTTCTTC. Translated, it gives CAGSAGQRDEQFF. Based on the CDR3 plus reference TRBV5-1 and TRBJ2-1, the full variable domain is KAGVTQTPRYLIKTRGQQVTLSCSPISGHRSVSWYQQTPGQGLQFLFEYFSETQRNKGNFPGRFSGRQFSNSRSEMNVSTLELGDSALYLCAGSAGQRDEQFFGPGTRLTVL.